Below, 23 T cell receptor beta chains from the same sample are listed, as sequenced in a study of OX40 agonist ivuxolimab in advanced cancers. Using immunoSEQ multiplex PCR, the repertoire was profiled, and TCRdb retains in-frame clones only, with some absent. Among more than 9,000 clones, 65% to 85% were seen once, and the ten largest hold approximately 15%. The sequencing here drew on CD4+ or CD8+ T cells sorted from blood, taken in a trial of the OX40 agonist ivuxolimab. The receptors derive from an adult with an advanced solid tumor such as melanoma, head and neck, liver or kidney cancer.

The genes are TRBV27 and TRBJ1-1; TRBD1 is a possible D gene (5 bases). Between the trimmed V and J ends, which lost 8 bases and 0 bases, there was a span of 13 bases. The CDR3 length is 14 residues. Germline lookup yields CDR1 MNHEY and CDR2 SMNVEV (reference sequence). The CDR3: CASLGGNMNTEAFF. In DNA, the CDR3 is TGTGCCAGCCTTGGGGGGAATATGAACACTGAAGCTTTCTTT.

The V and J genes are TRBV6-5 and TRBJ2-5, with TRBD2 identical over 11 bases. Germline lookup yields CDR1 MNHEY and CDR2 SVGAGI. The CDR3 totals 16 residues. J gave up 1 base and V 0 bases, and 1 base lay outside the gene matches. The CDR3 nucleotides are TGTGCCAGCAGTTACTCCGGGACTAGCGGCCAAGAGACCCAGTACTTC. Translation: CASSYSGTSGQETQYF.

This clone was seen just once. The chain recombines TRBV7-6 with TRBJ2-7; D is possibly TRBD2 (7 bases). The CDR3 contains 16 residues. The V gene lost 5 bases and the J gene lost 0 bases, with 17 bases spanning the gap. CDR1 SGHVS and CDR2 FNYEAQ come from the germline V gene. The CDR3 is CASSPGDYRDSYEQYF. The CDR3 DNA follows: TGTGCCAGCAGCCCAGGGGACTACCGAGACTCCTACGAGCAGTACTTC.

The rearrangement joins TRBV5-1 to TRBJ2-3, with D perhaps assigned TRBD1 or TRBD2 (5 bases each). Trimming shortened V by 3 bases and J by 2 bases, and 13 bases separated the two germline ends. The CDR3 has 15 residues. Germline V gene lookup returns CDR1 SGHRS and CDR2 YFSETQ. The chain's CDR3 is CASSYRDGTTDTQYF. CDR3 nucleotide sequence: TGCGCCAGCAGCTACCGGGACGGAACCACAGATACGCAGTATTTT.

As DNA, the CDR3 is TGTGCCAGTAGTCAGGGGTCGGTCACTGAAGCTTTCTTT. It is translated as CASSQGSVTEAFF. The V gene is TRBV19, the J gene TRBJ1-1; TRBD1 is a possible D gene (6 bases). This CDR3 has 13 amino acids. Trimming stripped 5 bases from V and 4 bases from J, with 11 bases between. Per the germline V gene, CDR1 is LNHDA and CDR2 is SQIVND (reference sequence).

The chain joins TRBV29-1 to TRBJ2-1; D could derive from TRBD1 or TRBD2 (6 bases each). The CDR3 runs to 14 residues. Between the trimmed V and J ends, which lost 4 bases and 4 bases, there was a span of 14 bases. CDR1 and CDR2 from the germline V gene are SQVTM and ANQGSEA. CDR3 sequence reads: CSVVLTGAYNEQFF. The DNA for the CDR3 is TGCAGCGTTGTTCTTACGGGGGCGTACAATGAGCAGTTCTTC.

The genes are TRBV18 and TRBJ2-1; maybe TRBD2 (5 bases). The CDR3 totals 15 residues. Trimming took off 4 bases at V and 7 bases at J, with 17 bases between the two ends. From germline, CDR1 is KGHSH and CDR2 LQKENI. CDR3 sequence: CASSLQRGIDNEQFF. CDR3 in DNA: TGTGCCAGCTCACTCCAACGGGGAATCGATAATGAGCAGTTCTTC.

The rearrangement joins TRBV7-8 to TRBJ2-5, with 9 bases fitting TRBD1. The V segment lost 3 bases and the J segment 1 base; nucleotides outside the gene matches: 3. Germline CDR1 is SGHVS and CDR2 is FQNEAQ. The CDR3 has 15 amino acids. The DNA of the CDR3 is TGTGCCAGCAGCTTGGAGACAGGGGGCCAAGAGACCCAGTACTTC. Amino acid sequence: CASSLETGGQETQYF.

The chain uses TRBV5-1 and TRBJ1-1; maybe TRBD1 (5 bases). CDR3 length: 14 amino acids. Germline loops: CDR1 SGHRS, CDR2 YFSETQ. The V gene lost 1 base and the J gene lost 8 bases, with 15 bases spanning the gap. Here the CDR3 DNA reads TGCGCCAGCAGCTTGTATATTGGGACTGGAGAAGCTTTCTTT. Protein sequence: CASSLYIGTGEAFF.

The gene calls are TRBV9 and TRBJ1-5; the match to TRBD1 covers 7 bases. V was pared by 0 bases and J by 2 bases, with 2 bases of the junction left unmatched. CDR1 is SGDLS, CDR2 YYNGEE, per germline. This CDR3 spans 15 amino acids. The CDR3 DNA follows: TGTGCCAGCAGCGTAGGGGGACAGCGCAATCAGCCCCAGCATTTT. Translation gives CASSVGGQRNQPQHF.

The rearrangement joins TRBV27 to TRBJ2-7; a weak D match, TRBD1 (5 bases). Germline CDR1 reads MNHEY; CDR2 reads SMNVEV (reference sequence). This CDR3 comprises 17 residues. V gave up 2 bases and J gave up 1 base, with 18 bases separating them. CDR3 sequence reads: CASSLVMGFDSSYEQYF. The CDR3, as DNA: TGTGCCAGCAGTTTAGTTATGGGGTTCGACAGTTCCTACGAGCAGTACTTC.

The chain carries TRBV25-1 and TRBJ1-1; tentatively, D is TRBD1 (5 bases). The CDR3 consists of 13 residues. Germline CDR1 and CDR2: MGHDK and SYGVNS. Trimming shortened V by 7 bases and J by 7 bases, and 16 bases separated the two germline ends. Here the CDR3 reads CASTDGGDHEAFF. CDR3 nucleotide sequence: TGTGCCAGCACCGACGGGGGGGACCATGAAGCTTTCTTT.

J is TRBJ2-1 and V is TRBV4-1, with TRBD2 as a possible D gene (7 bases). Germline V gene sequence: CDR1 MGHRA, CDR2 YSYEKL. This CDR3 is 15 amino acids long. Trimming pared 4 bases from V and 8 bases from J, leaving 18 bases between. CDR3 DNA sequence: TGCGCCAGCAGCCGGGGGGGAGCAGGGGAGGATGAGCAGTTCTTC. Translated: CASSRGGAGEDEQFF.

The chain employs TRBV10-2 and TRBJ2-5; D is unclear. Trimming stripped 3 bases from V and 2 bases from J, with 10 bases between. The CDR3 sequence is 14 residues long. Germline V gives CDR1 WSHSY, CDR2 SAAADI. Here the CDR3 reads CASSEPGPQETQYF. DNA of the CDR3: TGCGCCAGCAGTGAACCGGGCCCTCAAGAGACCCAGTACTTC.

V is TRBV15 and J is TRBJ2-6; D uncertain. CDR1 and CDR2 from the germline V gene are LNHNV and YYDKDF (reference sequence). The V gene lost 3 bases and the J gene lost 1 base, with 7 bases spanning the gap. CDR3 length equals 15 residues. For the CDR3, the DNA is TGTGCCACCAGCAGCGACGGGTCTGGGGCCAACGTCCTGACTTTC. Residues: CATSSDGSGANVLTF.

The rearrangement joins TRBV2 to TRBJ2-7; TRBD1 is a possible D gene (6 bases). Germline CDR1 reads SNHLY; CDR2 reads FYNNEI. The germline V and J ends were trimmed by 3 bases and 4 bases, with 19 bases remaining between them. CDR3 length: 16 residues. CDR3 DNA sequence: TGTGCCAGCAGTGAGGACGGAATCGGGACACCTTACGAGCAGTACTTC. This gives the protein CASSEDGIGTPYEQYF.

As regards this clone: In the same sample, other DNA sequences code for this CDR3. CDR3 in amino acids: CASSYRDNYEQYF. As DNA, the CDR3 is TGTGCCAGCAGTTACCGGGACAACTACGAGCAGTACTTC. V is TRBV6-6 and J is TRBJ2-7; tentative D call: TRBD1 (6 bases). This CDR3 contains 13 residues. CDR1 is MNHNY and CDR2 is SVGAGI in the germline V gene (reference sequence). The ends were cut back, 2 bases at V and 3 bases at J, with 8 bases in the middle.

This chain links TRBV4-1 with TRBJ2-7; 7 positions agree with TRBD1. CDR1 and CDR2 (germline): MGHRA, YSYEKL. V lost 4 bases and J lost 5; bases outside the gene matches: 8. The CDR3 length is 14 residues. The CDR3 loop is CASSRQTGSHEQYF. As DNA, the CDR3 is TGCGCCAGCAGCCGACAGACAGGGTCCCACGAGCAGTACTTC.

In nucleotides, the CDR3 is TGTGCCAGCAGCTTGGAAGCCTCCTACGAGCAGTACTTC. Its protein is CASSLEASYEQYF. The V and J genes are TRBV4-2 and TRBJ2-7; D unresolved. V shed 5 bases and J shed 0 bases, with 8 bases lying between them. This CDR3 is 13 amino acids long. Looked up from germline, CDR1 is LGHNA and CDR2 is YNFKEQ.

The CDR3 loop reads CASSLTRNTEAFF. As DNA, the CDR3 is TGTGCCAGCAGTCTCACCCGGAACACTGAAGCTTTCTTT. The rearrangement links TRBV27 to TRBJ1-1, with D hard to call. With 5 bases removed from V and 1 base from J, the gap between germline ends came to 8 bases. This CDR3 is 13 amino acids long. The V gene's germline CDR1 is MNHEY and CDR2 SMNVEV (reference sequence).

This chain connects TRBV6-4 to TRBJ2-3; 9 positions agree with TRBD2. CDR3 length equals 15 residues. Germline trimming cut 4 bases from V and 5 bases from J; bases unmatched to any gene: 7. Germline V gene data show CDR1 as MRHNA and CDR2 as SNTAGT. This CDR3 reads CASSASAGGGDTQYF. The CDR3 coding sequence is TGTGCCAGCAGTGCCTCCGCGGGGGGGGGAGATACGCAGTATTTT.

V is TRBV6-1 and J is TRBJ1-1, with 8 bases matching TRBD1. The V segment lost 10 bases and the J segment 8 bases; nucleotides outside the gene matches: 6. Germline V gene data show CDR1 as MNHNS and CDR2 as SASEGT. This CDR3 is 11 amino acids long. The CDR3 here is CATTGQGEAFF. For the CDR3, the DNA is TGTGCCACGACCGGACAGGGAGAAGCTTTCTTT.

The chain combines TRBV5-1 with TRBJ2-7; tentatively, D is TRBD2 (6 bases). This CDR3 is built from 12 residues. V was clipped by 4 bases and J by 5 bases, with 10 bases between them. The germline V gene encodes CDR1 SGHRS and CDR2 YFSETQ. The CDR3 reads CASSLGTDEQYF. The CDR3 DNA reads as TGCGCCAGCAGCCTAGGGACTGACGAGCAGTACTTC.